What follows is one T cell receptor (beta chain) and its context. Its target is not known. The ends were cut back, 3 bases at V and 9 bases at J, with 13 bases in the middle. The germline CDR1 and CDR2 sequences are GTSNPN and SVGIG (reference sequence). This CDR3 is built from 12 residues. There were likely unrecorded immune exposures, though donors were nominally healthy when sampled. The data were taken from a study of cytomegalovirus exposure and HLA in healthy donors. Findings of the study overall: TCR association rates varied by HLA locus in a later analysis, with DRB1 highest and HLA-C lowest. In a later analysis, TCR beta V- and J-gene trimming showed a link to a missense DCLRE1C variant.

The primer mix had 60 Vbeta and 13 Jbeta primers. Clones were sequenced by immunoSEQ multiplex PCR, and TCRdb holds only the in-frame ones, with some missing. The table shows over 110,000 clones, with around 80% occurring only once. Sequencing used PBMCs. J is TRBJ2-3 and V is TRBV30, with a possible D match to TRBD2 (6 bases). This TCR was recovered from a female donor in good health and CMV-seronegative. For the CDR3, the DNA is TGTGCCTGGAGCCTACCAGGGAGGACGCAGTATTTT. Amino acids: CAWSLPGRTQYF.